Listed below are T cell receptor beta chains from one sample, sequenced in a study of PD-L1 blockade in urothelial cancer. Assay: immunoSEQ multiplex PCR; the TCRdb copy retains only in-frame clones and omits some. Among 80,000 to 100,000 clones listed, 82% were seen once. This material consisted of PBMCs, taken around atezolizumab (anti-PD-L1) treatment. The receptors come from a man in his sixties or seventies with urothelial cancer. Each CDR3 is given with its conserved first and last residue. The D gene is left open where the match is weak. A clone size is listed for some rows: how often the clone was seen (once, few, many), or a class if it is expanded.

d_call: -
v_call: TRBV11-2
clone_size: -
j_call: TRBJ2-3
cdr3_length: 15
cdr3_nt: TGTGCCAGCAGACACCGGAGGGCCTGGACAGATACGCAGTATTTT
cdr3_aa: CASRHRRAWTDTQYF

d_call: TRBD1
v_call: TRBV30
clone_size: -
j_call: TRBJ1-2
cdr3_length: 14
cdr3_nt: TGTGCCTGGAACCGGGACAGGGCCAACTATGGCTACACCTTC
cdr3_aa: CAWNRDRANYGYTF

d_call: TRBD1
v_call: TRBV7-9
clone_size: once
j_call: TRBJ2-2
cdr3_length: 19
cdr3_nt: TGTGCCAGCAGCTTCACGAGATATGGACAGGGGGCGAACACCGGGGAGCTGTTTTTT
cdr3_aa: CASSFTRYGQGANTGELFF

d_call: TRBD1
v_call: TRBV12-5
clone_size: -
j_call: TRBJ2-5
cdr3_length: 16
cdr3_nt: TGTGCTAGTGGTTTGGCCAGGACAGGGGGTGGAGAGACCCAGTACTTC
cdr3_aa: CASGLARTGGGETQYF

d_call: -
v_call: TRBV18
clone_size: -
j_call: TRBJ1-2
cdr3_length: 13
cdr3_nt: TGTGCCAGCTCACCGGACACGAACTATGGCTACACCTTC
cdr3_aa: CASSPDTNYGYTF

d_call: -
v_call: TRBV6-5
clone_size: -
j_call: TRBJ2-3
cdr3_length: 13
cdr3_nt: TGTGCCAGCACGGGGGGCAGTACAGATACGCAGTATTTT
cdr3_aa: CASTGGSTDTQYF

d_call: -
v_call: TRBV6-1
clone_size: -
j_call: TRBJ2-2
cdr3_length: 13
cdr3_nt: TGTGCCAGCGCGGCGGGGGCCACCGGGGAGCTGTTTTTT
cdr3_aa: CASAAGATGELFF

d_call: -
v_call: TRBV29-1
clone_size: -
j_call: TRBJ2-3
cdr3_length: 12
cdr3_nt: TGCAGCGTTGATCTTTCCACAGATACGCAGTATTTT
cdr3_aa: CSVDLSTDTQYF

d_call: -
v_call: TRBV6-4
clone_size: once
j_call: TRBJ2-3
cdr3_length: 14
cdr3_nt: TGTGCCAGCAGTGCGATTTCGGGAGCAGATACGCAGTATTTT
cdr3_aa: CASSAISGADTQYF

d_call: -
v_call: TRBV5-6
clone_size: -
j_call: TRBJ2-7
cdr3_length: 14
cdr3_nt: TGTGCCAGCAGCTTGTCGAGCGGGTCCTACGAGCAGTACTTC
cdr3_aa: CASSLSSGSYEQYF

d_call: -
v_call: TRBV27
clone_size: -
j_call: TRBJ1-2
cdr3_length: 13
cdr3_nt: TGTGCCAGCAGGGGTGACAGGCGCCGGGGCTACACCTTC
cdr3_aa: CASRGDRRRGYTF

d_call: TRBD2
v_call: TRBV7-6
clone_size: -
j_call: TRBJ2-7
cdr3_length: 13
cdr3_nt: TGTGCCAGCAGCTTAGCACTAGCGAACGAGCAGTACTTC
cdr3_aa: CASSLALANEQYF

d_call: -
v_call: TRBV6-5
clone_size: -
j_call: TRBJ2-7
cdr3_length: 13
cdr3_nt: TGTGCCAGCAGTTCCTGGGAGTTTTACGAGCAGTACTTC
cdr3_aa: CASSSWEFYEQYF

d_call: -
v_call: TRBV14
clone_size: few
j_call: TRBJ1-6
cdr3_length: 11
cdr3_nt: TGTGCCAGCAGCTCCCCCGGACCCCTCCACTTT
cdr3_aa: CASSSPGPLHF

d_call: TRBD2
v_call: TRBV7-9
clone_size: -
j_call: TRBJ2-7
cdr3_length: 14
cdr3_nt: TGTGCCAGCAAGGAGGCGGGAGGGCCCGACGAGCAGTACTTC
cdr3_aa: CASKEAGGPDEQYF

d_call: TRBD2
v_call: TRBV11-2
clone_size: -
j_call: TRBJ2-1
cdr3_length: 14
cdr3_nt: TGTGCCAGCAGCTCGACTAGCGGGGGTAGTGAGCAGTTCTTC
cdr3_aa: CASSSTSGGSEQFF

d_call: -
v_call: TRBV28
clone_size: -
j_call: TRBJ2-2
cdr3_length: 16
cdr3_nt: TGTGCCAGCAGCCCAGTTTATCAGGGAAACACCGGGGAGCTGTTTTTT
cdr3_aa: CASSPVYQGNTGELFF

d_call: -
v_call: TRBV11-2
clone_size: -
j_call: TRBJ2-7
cdr3_length: 14
cdr3_nt: TGTGCCAGCAGCCCCCCCCCGGACAGTAACGAGCAGTACTTC
cdr3_aa: CASSPPPDSNEQYF

d_call: TRBD2
v_call: TRBV4-2
clone_size: -
j_call: TRBJ2-7
cdr3_length: 17
cdr3_nt: TGTGCCAGCAGCCACCTATTTAGCGGGGGGCCTGTGGGCGAGCAGTACTTC
cdr3_aa: CASSHLFSGGPVGEQYF

d_call: -
v_call: TRBV7-6
clone_size: -
j_call: TRBJ2-3
cdr3_length: 14
cdr3_nt: TGTGCCAGCAGCAACCAGGGCGCCGGAGATACGCAGTATTTT
cdr3_aa: CASSNQGAGDTQYF

d_call: -
v_call: TRBV12-5
clone_size: -
j_call: TRBJ2-7
cdr3_length: 15
cdr3_nt: TGTGCTAGTGGTCCATACAGTGGCAGCTCCTACGAGCAGTACTTC
cdr3_aa: CASGPYSGSSYEQYF

d_call: -
v_call: TRBV7-6
clone_size: few
j_call: TRBJ1-1
cdr3_length: 13
cdr3_nt: TGTGCCAGCAGCCCGGGTAGGGGGGGTGAAGCTTTCTTT
cdr3_aa: CASSPGRGGEAFF

d_call: -
v_call: TRBV7-9
clone_size: once
j_call: TRBJ1-2
cdr3_length: 13
cdr3_nt: TGTGCCAGCAGCATTGACCAGGCCGGCGGCTACACCTTC
cdr3_aa: CASSIDQAGGYTF

d_call: TRBD1
v_call: TRBV11-2
clone_size: -
j_call: TRBJ2-1
cdr3_length: 14
cdr3_nt: TGTGCCAGCAGCCTCAGACAGGGGCGGATTGAGCAGTTCTTC
cdr3_aa: CASSLRQGRIEQFF

d_call: -
v_call: TRBV5-1
clone_size: -
j_call: TRBJ1-1
cdr3_length: 15
cdr3_nt: TGCGCCAGCAGCTCCCTGGCAGGAAAGGACACTGAAGCTTTCTTT
cdr3_aa: CASSSLAGKDTEAFF

d_call: -
v_call: TRBV6-6
clone_size: -
j_call: TRBJ1-3
cdr3_length: 15
cdr3_nt: TGTGCCAGCAGTTACAGCCAGGGATCTGGAAACACCATATATTTT
cdr3_aa: CASSYSQGSGNTIYF

d_call: TRBD1
v_call: TRBV7-9
clone_size: few
j_call: TRBJ1-2
cdr3_length: 12
cdr3_nt: TGTGCCAGCAGCCGGGACAGCTATGGCTACACCTTC
cdr3_aa: CASSRDSYGYTF

d_call: -
v_call: TRBV7-9
clone_size: -
j_call: TRBJ2-1
cdr3_length: 16
cdr3_nt: TGTGCCAGCAGCTTAGTAGGTGGGCTACCTTACAATGAGCAGTTCTTC
cdr3_aa: CASSLVGGLPYNEQFF

d_call: TRBD2
v_call: TRBV7-7
clone_size: -
j_call: TRBJ2-1
cdr3_length: 18
cdr3_nt: TGTGCTAGCAGCCTGGGGTGGGGACTAGCGGGAGGGCCTAATGAGCAGTTCTTC
cdr3_aa: CASSLGWGLAGGPNEQFF

d_call: -
v_call: TRBV2
clone_size: -
j_call: TRBJ2-4
cdr3_length: 15
cdr3_nt: TGTGCCAGCAGGGACGAGATAACCGCCATCGCGGGTCAGTACTTC
cdr3_aa: CASRDEITAIAGQYF

d_call: TRBD2
v_call: TRBV10-2
clone_size: -
j_call: TRBJ2-3
cdr3_length: 17
cdr3_nt: TGCGCCAGCAGCCTCGACCCTACTAGCGGGAGCACAGATACGCAGTATTTT
cdr3_aa: CASSLDPTSGSTDTQYF

d_call: -
v_call: TRBV4-2
clone_size: -
j_call: TRBJ2-6
cdr3_length: 16
cdr3_nt: TGTGCCAGCAGCGACTGGGGGGTCTCTGGGGCCAACGTCCTGACTTTC
cdr3_aa: CASSDWGVSGANVLTF

d_call: -
v_call: TRBV5-6
clone_size: -
j_call: TRBJ2-7
cdr3_length: 11
cdr3_nt: TGTGCCAGCAGCTACACCTACGAGCAGTACTTC
cdr3_aa: CASSYTYEQYF

d_call: -
v_call: TRBV6-1
clone_size: -
j_call: TRBJ1-5
cdr3_length: 12
cdr3_nt: TGTGCCAGCAGCCGACAGTATCAGCCCCAGCATTTT
cdr3_aa: CASSRQYQPQHF

d_call: TRBD1
v_call: TRBV4-2
clone_size: -
j_call: TRBJ1-2
cdr3_length: 15
cdr3_nt: TGTGCCAGCAGCAAGGAGGACAGGTCTGACTATGGCTACACCTTC
cdr3_aa: CASSKEDRSDYGYTF

d_call: TRBD1
v_call: TRBV12-5
clone_size: -
j_call: TRBJ2-1
cdr3_length: 16
cdr3_nt: TGTGCTAGTGGTACCCCCGGGACAGGGTCTGGGAATGAGCAGTTCTTC
cdr3_aa: CASGTPGTGSGNEQFF

d_call: -
v_call: TRBV6-5
clone_size: few
j_call: TRBJ1-2
cdr3_length: 12
cdr3_nt: TGTGCCAGCAAAGGAGGGATCTATGGCTACACCTTC
cdr3_aa: CASKGGIYGYTF